The rows below give T cell receptor beta chains drawn from one sample of a study of technical replicates of blood from four donors. TCRdb keeps only in-frame clones here, not all; method: immunoSEQ multiplex PCR. The top ten hold around 0.16% of the sample, which has tens of thousands of clones, nearly 98% seen once. The specimen sequenced was T cells isolated from PBMCs. All receptors come from a human donor in good health. Both conserved end residues are part of each CDR3. The order of the fields is V gene, J gene, D gene, clone size, CDR3 protein, CDR3 DNA. D genes are given only for firm matches. The size of a clone is reported for some rows only, either as once, few or many, or as a class for expanded clones.

TRBV19	TRBJ2-3	.	few	CASSVNRGTDTQYF	TGTGCCAGTAGTGTAAACAGGGGCACAGATACGCAGTATTTT
TRBV20-1	TRBJ2-3	.	.	CSARGPDTQYF	TGCAGTGCTAGGGGGCCAGATACGCAGTATTTT
TRBV11-1	TRBJ2-7	.	once	CASRDSSYEQYF	TGTGCCAGCAGGGACAGCTCCTACGAGCAGTACTTC
TRBV5-6	TRBJ2-7	TRBD2	once	CASSLVGAGVHEQYF	TGTGCCAGCAGCTTGGTCGGAGCGGGAGTCCACGAGCAGTACTTC
TRBV5-1	TRBJ1-4	.	.	CASRSPPYQRLEKLLPTNEKLFF	TGCGCCAGCAGGTCCCCCCCCTACCAAAGACTCGAGAAATTACTACCAACTAATGAAAAACTGTTTTTT
TRBV2	TRBJ2-1	.	.	CASSARNEQFF	TGTGCCAGCAGTGCCCGCAATGAGCAGTTCTTC
TRBV20-1	TRBJ2-1	.	.	CSASKNEQFF	TGCAGTGCTAGCAAAAATGAGCAGTTCTTC
TRBV7-9	TRBJ2-7	TRBD2	.	CASSLGGGPYEQYF	TGTGCCAGCAGCTTAGGCGGGGGGCCGTACGAGCAGTACTTC
TRBV15	TRBJ1-1	.	.	CATSTRDLRAFF	TGTGCCACCAGCACGCGGGACCTGAGAGCTTTCTTT
TRBV9	TRBJ1-1	.	.	CASSALSGISNTEAFF	TGTGCCAGCAGCGCGCTTAGCGGGATCTCGAACACTGAAGCTTTCTTT
TRBV28	TRBJ2-1	.	once	CASSLNRDLDEQFF	TGTGCCAGCAGTTTAAACAGGGATTTGGATGAGCAGTTCTTC
TRBV30	TRBJ2-7	.	.	CAWTPTSNEQYF	TGTGCCTGGACCCCCACAAGTAACGAGCAGTACTTC
TRBV7-2	TRBJ2-1	TRBD2	.	CASVWASGSGSYNEQFF	TGTGCCAGCGTCTGGGCTAGCGGGAGTGGGTCCTACAATGAGCAGTTCTTC
TRBV5-4	TRBJ2-7	.	.	CASSLGGSEQYF	TGTGCCAGCAGCTTGGGAGGGTCCGAGCAGTACTTC
TRBV25-1	TRBJ2-7	TRBD2	.	CASRSSSGTFRHYEQYF	TGTGCCAGCAGGAGTTCTAGCGGGACTTTCCGCCACTACGAGCAGTACTTC
TRBV6-4	TRBJ2-7	.	.	CASSPGMDSSYEQYF	TGTGCCAGCAGTCCGGGGATGGACAGCTCCTACGAGCAGTACTTC
TRBV10-1	TRBJ2-1	.	.	CASSESYSRSYNEQFF	TGCGCCAGCAGTGAGTCCTACTCTCGATCCTACAATGAGCAGTTCTTC
TRBV29-1	TRBJ1-2	.	.	CSLLDSGYGYTF	TGCAGCCTTCTTGACAGTGGCTATGGCTACACCTTC
TRBV2	TRBJ2-1	.	.	CASSPKKPTSYYSYNEQFF	TGTGCCAGCAGTCCAAAAAAGCCGACTAGTTACTATTCCTACAATGAGCAGTTCTTC
TRBV11-2	TRBJ2-7	TRBD1	.	CASSFTGGPSSYEQYF	TGTGCCAGCAGCTTTACAGGGGGCCCTAGCTCCTACGAGCAGTACTTC
TRBV4-2	TRBJ2-7	TRBD2	once	CASSQGDPGLGREQYF	TGTGCCAGCAGCCAAGGAGACCCGGGACTAGGTCGAGAGCAGTACTTC
TRBV5-1	TRBJ2-3	TRBD2	.	CASSLRGTGGMDTQYF	TGCGCCAGCAGCTTGAGGGGCACGGGGGGAATGGATACGCAGTATTTT
TRBV11-2	TRBJ1-2	TRBD1	.	CASSPAGTGGIYGYTF	TGTGCCAGCAGCCCCGCCGGGACAGGGGGCATCTATGGCTACACCTTC
TRBV30	TRBJ2-1	TRBD2	.	CAWSASGGPYNEQFF	TGTGCCTGGAGTGCAAGCGGGGGTCCCTACAATGAGCAGTTCTTC
TRBV4-1	TRBJ1-4	.	.	CASSQRLGRGDEKLFF	TGCGCCAGCAGCCAAAGATTGGGGCGCGGGGATGAAAAACTGTTTTTT
TRBV6-6	TRBJ2-3	TRBD2	.	CASSYRRGGVADTQYF	TGTGCCAGCAGTTACCGGCGGGGGGGAGTGGCAGATACGCAGTATTTT
TRBV4-1	TRBJ1-3	.	.	CASSRSLTENTIYF	TGCGCCAGCAGCCGAAGTCTGACAGAGAACACCATATATTTT
TRBV28	TRBJ1-2	TRBD1	.	CASRPPDRVSGYTF	TGTGCCAGCAGACCACCGGACAGGGTGAGCGGCTACACCTTC
TRBV27	TRBJ2-5	.	.	CASSFLGGQETQYF	TGTGCCAGCAGTTTTCTGGGGGGTCAAGAGACCCAGTACTTC
TRBV6-4	TRBJ2-7	.	.	CASPPRIDGASVYEQYF	TGTGCCAGCCCACCGCGGATCGACGGCGCTTCGGTGTACGAGCAGTACTTC
TRBV6-5	TRBJ2-7	.	.	CASIGGSSYEQYF	TGTGCCAGCATTGGGGGGAGCTCCTACGAGCAGTACTTC
TRBV7-9	TRBJ2-2	.	.	CASSFIRENTGELFF	TGTGCCAGCAGCTTTATCCGGGAGAACACCGGGGAGCTGTTTTTT
TRBV18	TRBJ2-7	.	.	CASSPSLQVNQDEQYF	TGTGCCAGCTCACCATCATTACAGGTGAACCAGGACGAGCAGTACTTC
TRBV14	TRBJ2-7	TRBD2	.	CASSHNEILAGTDEQYF	TGTGCCAGCAGCCACAACGAAATTCTAGCGGGGACCGACGAGCAGTACTTC
TRBV6-6	TRBJ2-4	TRBD1	once	CASSGGQGATKNIQYF	TGTGCCAGCAGTGGGGGACAGGGGGCAACCAAAAACATTCAGTACTTC
TRBV6-5	TRBJ1-5	TRBD1	.	CASSSRQGDQPQHF	TGTGCCAGCAGTTCCCGACAGGGGGATCAGCCCCAGCATTTT
TRBV27	TRBJ2-1	TRBD1	once	CASRDRDRVDNEQFF	TGTGCCAGCAGAGACCGGGACAGGGTAGACAATGAGCAGTTCTTC
TRBV5-8	TRBJ2-2	TRBD2	.	CASSLLAEVNTGELFF	TGTGCCAGCAGCTTACTAGCGGAGGTGAACACCGGGGAGCTGTTTTTT
TRBV5-6	TRBJ1-2	.	.	CASSLRGPGLYTF	TGTGCCAGCAGCTTGAGGGGCCCTGGTCTCTACACCTTC
TRBV6-5	TRBJ2-7	.	.	CASSYLRDNYEQYF	TGTGCCAGCAGTTACCTTAGAGACAACTACGAGCAGTACTTC
TRBV6-5	TRBJ1-2	.	.	CASSYSSGRGYGYTF	TGTGCCAGCAGTTACTCTTCGGGTAGAGGCTATGGCTACACCTTC
TRBV9	TRBJ2-6	.	.	CASSSPKPTGQSSGANVLTF	TGTGCCAGCAGCTCTCCCAAACCTACGGGACAAAGCTCTGGGGCCAACGTCCTGACTTTC
TRBV30	TRBJ1-2	.	.	CAWTENYGYTF	TGTGCCTGGACAGAAAACTATGGCTACACCTTC
TRBV7-3	TRBJ2-5	.	.	CASSPSGVPRLETQYF	TGTGCCAGCAGCCCTTCCGGAGTCCCGAGGCTAGAGACCCAGTACTTC
TRBV11-3	TRBJ2-7	TRBD1	.	CASRQTGGSYEQYF	TGTGCCAGCAGACAAACAGGGGGGTCCTACGAGCAGTACTTC
TRBV6-1	TRBJ1-1	TRBD1	.	CASWVLNRGEAFF	TGTGCCAGCTGGGTTCTTAACAGGGGAGAAGCTTTCTTT
TRBV4-2	TRBJ2-3	TRBD2	.	CASSQQTSGGLDTQYF	TGTGCCAGCAGCCAACAGACTAGCGGGGGGTTAGATACGCAGTATTTT
TRBV10-3	TRBJ1-1	.	.	CAISEVLTTEAFF	TGTGCCATCAGTGAGGTCTTGACAACTGAAGCTTTCTTT
TRBV6-6	TRBJ1-1	.	.	CASSYGGGDTEAFF	TGTGCCAGCAGTTACGGGGGGGGAGACACTGAAGCTTTCTTT
TRBV2	TRBJ1-5	.	.	CASSPDPDSQPQHF	TGTGCCAGCAGCCCGGATCCGGACAGTCAACCCCAGCATTTT
TRBV19	TRBJ1-2	.	.	CASRRDLNYGYTF	TGTGCCAGTAGGCGGGACCTAAACTATGGCTACACCTTC
TRBV7-8	TRBJ1-5	.	once	CASSLGGAHQPQHF	TGTGCCAGCAGCTTAGGTGGGGCTCATCAGCCCCAGCATTTT
TRBV7-2	TRBJ1-1	TRBD1	.	CASSIRTGETEAFF	TGTGCCAGCAGCATTAGGACAGGGGAGACTGAAGCTTTCTTT